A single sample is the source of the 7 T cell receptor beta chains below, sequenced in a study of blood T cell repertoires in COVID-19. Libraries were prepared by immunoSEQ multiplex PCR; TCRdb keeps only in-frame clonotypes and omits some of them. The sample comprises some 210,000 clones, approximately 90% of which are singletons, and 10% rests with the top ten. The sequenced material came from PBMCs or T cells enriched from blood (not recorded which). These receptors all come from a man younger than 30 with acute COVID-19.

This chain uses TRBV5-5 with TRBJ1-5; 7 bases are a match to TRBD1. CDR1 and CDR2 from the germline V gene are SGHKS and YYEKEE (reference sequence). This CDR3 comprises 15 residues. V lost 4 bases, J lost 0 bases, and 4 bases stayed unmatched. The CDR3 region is CASSLTGNSNQPQHF. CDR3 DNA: TGTGCCAGCAGCCTGACAGGGAATAGCAATCAGCCCCAGCATTTT.

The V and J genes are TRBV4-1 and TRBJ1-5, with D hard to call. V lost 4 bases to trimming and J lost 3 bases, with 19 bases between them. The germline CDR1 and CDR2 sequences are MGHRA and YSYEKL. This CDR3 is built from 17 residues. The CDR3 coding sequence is TGCGCCAGCAGCCCCCGGGTTGGGAGGCGGGACAATCAGCCCCAGCATTTT. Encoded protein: CASSPRVGRRDNQPQHF.

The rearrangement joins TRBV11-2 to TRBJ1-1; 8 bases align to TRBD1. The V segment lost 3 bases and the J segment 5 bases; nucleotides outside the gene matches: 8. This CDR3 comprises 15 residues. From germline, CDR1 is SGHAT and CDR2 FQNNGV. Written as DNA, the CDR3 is TGTGCCAGCAGCTTGGGCACAGGGGGTCGAACTGAAGCTTTCTTT. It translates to CASSLGTGGRTEAFF.

The CDR3 bases are TGCGCCAGCAGCTTGTTTAGCGTTAGCTCCTACAATGAGCAGTTCTTC. Encoded protein: CASSLFSVSSYNEQFF. This sequence joins TRBV5-1 and TRBJ2-1, with a possible D match to TRBD2 (5 bases). The length of the CDR3 is 16 residues. V was clipped by 1 base and J by 0 bases, with 11 bases between them. Germline CDR1 and CDR2: SGHRS and YFSETQ.

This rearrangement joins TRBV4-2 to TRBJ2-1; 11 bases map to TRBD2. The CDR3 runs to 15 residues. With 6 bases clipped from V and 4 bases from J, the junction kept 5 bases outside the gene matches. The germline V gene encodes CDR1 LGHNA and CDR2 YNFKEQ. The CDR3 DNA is TGTGCCAGCAGTCATAGCGGGAGGGGGTACAATGAGCAGTTCTTC. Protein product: CASSHSGRGYNEQFF.

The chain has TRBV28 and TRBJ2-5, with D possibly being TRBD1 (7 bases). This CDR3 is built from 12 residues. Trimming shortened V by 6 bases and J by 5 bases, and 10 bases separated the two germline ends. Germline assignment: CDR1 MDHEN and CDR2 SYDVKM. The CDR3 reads CASSSGGETQYF. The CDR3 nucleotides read TGTGCCAGCAGCTCAGGGGGGGAGACCCAGTACTTC.

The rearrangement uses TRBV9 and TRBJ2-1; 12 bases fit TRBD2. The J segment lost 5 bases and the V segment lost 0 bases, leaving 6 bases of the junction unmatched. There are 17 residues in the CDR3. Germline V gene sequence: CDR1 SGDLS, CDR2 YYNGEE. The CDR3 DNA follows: TGTGCCAGCAGCGTAGGACTAGCGGGAGCTTTCAACAATGAGCAGTTCTTC. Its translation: CASSVGLAGAFNNEQFF. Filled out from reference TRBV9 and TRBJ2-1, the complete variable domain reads DSGVTQTPKHLITATGQRVTLRCSPRSGDLSVYWYQQSLDQGLQFLIQYYNGEERAKGNILERFSAQQFPDLHSELNLSSLELGDSALYFCASSVGLAGAFNNEQFFGPGTRLTVL.